This TCR beta chain was recorded in a study of T cell repertoires in cytomegalovirus infection. In germline, CDR1 is ENHRY, CDR2 SYGVKD. V shed 4 bases and J 2 bases; nucleotides not matched to a gene: 5. The CDR3 runs to 14 residues. This clonotype was found many times. TCRdb re-called the reads with MiXCR, one entry per CDR3 protein. The sample yields about 260,000 distinct CDR3 sequences, approximately 14% seen once. The sequence derives from a human donor in good health (CMV status not recorded). Some clones in this sample may be carry-over from other donors' samples. The chain employs TRBV10-3 and TRBJ2-7; 7 nucleotides match TRBD1. Material for sequencing was PBMCs. CDR3 coding DNA: TGTGCCATCAGTGTCGCGACAGGGCCCTACGAGCAGTACTTC. Translation: CAISVATGPYEQYF.